One sample yielded the 14 T cell receptor beta chains listed below, sequenced in a study of T cells in Graves' hyperthyroidism and ophthalmopathy. Amplification yielded TCR beta CDR3 regions, with RNA transcripts as the source. The HTBI set primed first-round TCR CDR3 RT-PCR. TCRdb reanalysed the multiplex PCR reads using MiXCR and keeps one entry per CDR3 protein. The table records under 400,000 distinct CDR3 sequences, about 16% of them present only once. The specimen sequenced was blood. All receptors derive from a woman aged 55-70 years with Graves' ophthalmopathy.

This clonotype was seen a few times. The chain combines TRBV3-1 with TRBJ1-5; 9 nucleotides agree with TRBD1. The junction had 9 bases not matched to a gene; V was cut back by 4 bases and J by 5 bases. Germline V CDR1 and CDR2: LGHDT, YNNKEL (reference sequence). This CDR3 is built from 16 residues. The CDR3 spells CASSPGPGQGYQPQHF. CDR3 coding DNA: TGTGCCAGCAGCCCGGGTCCGGGACAGGGCTATCAGCCCCAGCATTTT.

This clonotype was observed a few times. This chain links TRBV2 with TRBJ2-1; TRBD2 matches at 11 bases. Germline V gives CDR1 SNHLY, CDR2 FYNNEI. Unmatched junction bases numbered 8, after V lost 7 bases and J lost 6 bases. The CDR3 consists of 15 residues. The CDR3: CASTPTSGGCNEQFF. As DNA, the CDR3 is TGTGCCAGCACCCCAACTAGCGGGGGCTGCAATGAGCAGTTCTTC.

This clonotype came up many times. V and J are TRBV20-1 and TRBJ2-3; the match to TRBD2 covers 12 bases. CDR1 is DFQATT, CDR2 SNEGSKA, per germline (reference sequence). With 4 bases clipped from V and 5 bases from J, the junction kept 4 bases outside the gene matches. CDR3 length: 14 amino acids. The CDR3 nucleotides are TGCAGTGCTATGCAACTAGCGGGAGGAGATACGCAGTATTTT. Residues: CSAMQLAGGDTQYF.

Concerning this clonotype: A much larger clone differs by one base, so this may be a read error. V usage is TRBV11-2 and J usage is TRBJ2-1; 9 nucleotides align to TRBD2. Germline V gives CDR1 SGHAT, CDR2 FQNNGV. Trimming at V came to 4 bases and at J to 12 bases, leaving 10 bases not matched to a gene. This CDR3 has 14 amino acids. DNA of the CDR3: TGTGCCAGCAGCTACGGACCAGCGGGGGGCTGGCAGTTCTTC. Translated, it gives CASSYGPAGGWQFF.

Comments on this clonotype: A read error may be the cause here, since a much bigger clone is one base away. The chain joins TRBV6-1 to TRBJ1-2, with D uncertain. The CDR3 is 13 residues long. Trimming stripped 5 bases from V and 4 bases from J, with 11 bases between. Germline CDR1 and CDR2: MNHNS and SASEGT. CDR3 coding DNA: TGTGCCAGCAGTCCTAGTGTCTCCTATGGCTACACCTTC. Its protein is CASSPSVSYGYTF.

The chain uses TRBV12-3 or TRBV12-4 and TRBJ2-1; tentative D call: TRBD2 (6 bases). V was trimmed by 8 bases and J by 0 bases, leaving 14 bases between them. CDR3 length: 15 amino acids. CDR3 sequence (DNA): TGTGCCAGCGGAGAAGGGAGGAACTCCTACAATGAGCAGTTCTTC. It specifies CASGEGRNSYNEQFF.

V and J are TRBV6-2 or TRBV6-3 and TRBJ1-1, with D unresolved. V was cut by 7 bases and J by 0 bases, with 9 bases left in between. In germline, CDR1 is MNHEY, CDR2 SVGEGT. The CDR3 spans 13 residues. CDR3 DNA: TGTGCCAGCACCTACGCAGTGAACACTGAAGCTTTCTTT. This translates into CASTYAVNTEAFF.

This clonotype was detected ten times or more. The DNA of the CDR3 is TGCAGTGCTAGAGCGACAGGGTGGGAGCAGTACTTC. This encodes CSARATGWEQYF. The chain carries TRBV20-1 and TRBJ2-7; 7 nucleotides agree with TRBD1. Germline trimming cut 1 base from V and 7 bases from J; bases unmatched to any gene: 4. CDR3 length equals 12 residues. CDR1 is DFQATT and CDR2 is SNEGSKA in the germline V gene (reference sequence).

This clonotype has a count of ten or more. This chain uses TRBV12-3 or TRBV12-4 with TRBJ2-2, with 7 positions matching TRBD2. Trimming at V came to 6 bases and at J to 5 bases, leaving 9 bases not matched to a gene. This CDR3 region has 15 residues. The CDR3 DNA is TGTGCCAGCAGCCCGGCGGGAGTGGGGACCGGGGAGCTGTTTTTT. Translating it yields CASSPAGVGTGELFF.

This clonotype has a count of ten or more. This chain connects TRBV28 to TRBJ2-7, with D possibly being TRBD1 (6 bases). The CDR3 runs 14 residues. The V end lost 8 bases, the J end lost 3 bases, and 17 bases lay between the germline ends. Germline V gives CDR1 MDHEN, CDR2 SYDVKM. This CDR3 is CASRVQGSLYEQYF. CDR3 nucleotide sequence: TGTGCCAGCCGAGTACAGGGCTCCCTCTACGAGCAGTACTTC. The complete variable domain, with remaining parts taken from reference TRBV28 and TRBJ2-7, reads DVKVTQSSRYLVKRTGEKVFLECVQDMDHENMFWYRQDPGLGLRLIYFSYDVKMKEKGDIPEGYSVSREKKERFSLILESASTNQTSMYLCASRVQGSLYEQYFGPGTRLTVT.

The genes are TRBV12-3 or TRBV12-4 and TRBJ2-3, with TRBD2 matching 8 bases. V shed 6 bases, J shed 6 bases, and the junction held 8 bases outside the gene matches. The CDR3 contains 14 residues. CDR3 loop: CASSPGGGGDTQYF. The CDR3 DNA is TGTGCCAGCAGCCCCGGGGGGGGGGGTGATACGCAGTATTTT.

This clonotype was recorded many times. The chain uses TRBV3-1 and TRBJ1-1, with TRBD1 matching over 7 bases. After removal of 3 bases from V and 7 bases from J, the junction contained 5 bases not matched to a gene. Germline V gene lookup returns CDR1 LGHDT and CDR2 YNNKEL (reference sequence). This CDR3 comprises 13 residues. As DNA, the CDR3 is TGTGCCAGCAGCCACGGGACAGCGGGTGAAGCTTTCTTT. It translates to CASSHGTAGEAFF.

This clonotype was seen repeatedly, ten times or more. The chain recombines TRBV6-1 with TRBJ2-1, with D hard to call. Germline lookup yields CDR1 MNHNS and CDR2 SASEGT. This CDR3 has 10 residues. Trimming took 4 bases from V and 7 from J, leaving 2 bases between them. The CDR3 DNA reads TGTGCCAGCAGTGCTAATGAGCAGTTCTTC. It is translated as CASSANEQFF.

This clonotype was counted only a few times. The V and J genes are TRBV3-1 and TRBJ1-3, with D perhaps TRBD1 (5 bases). V gave up 3 bases and J gave up 1 base, with 10 bases separating them. CDR1 and CDR2 from the germline V gene are LGHDT and YNNKEL (reference sequence). This CDR3 comprises 15 residues. CDR3 in DNA: TGTGCCAGCAGCCATCCTTGGGGGTCTGGAAACACCATATATTTT. It yields the protein CASSHPWGSGNTIYF.